This T cell receptor (beta chain) came from a study of metastatic and nonmetastatic thyroid tumors. For the study at large: Blood and tumor or nodule tissue repertoires from malignant and benign thyroid patients were compared. Whole-study results and caveats: Reports indicated that malignant thyroid tumors showed significantly higher TCR beta diversity than benign nodules did, in blood and tumor.

TCRdb re-called the PCR reads through MiXCR. Among about 16,000 clones listed, roughly an eighth were seen once. Concerning this clone: Its target is not known.

Thyroid surgery was performed in patients who had received no treatment beforehand. CDR1 GTSNPN and CDR2 SVGIG come from the germline V gene (reference sequence). Trimming stripped 6 bases from V and 0 bases from J, with 16 bases between. The CDR3 extends over 15 amino acids. The chain recombines TRBV30 with TRBJ2-3, with D perhaps TRBD2 (7 bases). This clonotype originated in a female donor with papillary thyroid cancer or a benign thyroid nodule (not recorded which). Some clones in this sample may be carry-over from other donors' samples. Sequenced sample: tumor tissue. Here the CDR3 DNA reads TGTGCCTGTTCCCCACGGGGGGCTAGCACAGATACGCAGTATTTT. It codes for CACSPRGASTDTQYF.